This TCR beta chain originates from a study of response to subunit inactivated influenza vaccine. Study findings and constraints: Only a handful of new T cells, the authors suggested, are recruited with each seasonal influenza vaccination.

This clonotype has just one count. Antigen: not known. The CDR3 is 13 residues long. Looked up from germline, CDR1 is ENHRY and CDR2 is SYGVKD. Trimming left V 4 bases short and J 5 bases short, with 11 bases between. MiXCR was run by TCRdb on the RT-PCR reads, yielding one entry per CDR3 protein. This sample yields around 790,000 distinct CDR3 sequences, of which 21% are seen a single time; roughly a tenth belongs to the top ten. Specimen: PBMCs from blood, collected around 5 days after vaccination. The receptor was derived from a man aged 50-59 years who received an inactivated influenza vaccine. This chain connects TRBV10-3 to TRBJ2-5; D unclear. This CDR3 reads CAISVGNDETQYF. The CDR3 DNA reads as TGTGCCATCAGTGTAGGGAATGATGAGACCCAGTACTTC.